These T cell receptor beta chains were read from a single sample in a study of OX40 agonist ivuxolimab in advanced cancers. This table comes from immunoSEQ multiplex PCR, and its TCRdb copy is limited to in-frame clones, with some not included. The sample lists tens of thousands of clones; 80% to 90% were seen once. Sequenced material: CD4+ or CD8+ T cells sorted from blood, taken in a trial of the OX40 agonist ivuxolimab. These receptors were collected from an adult with an advanced solid tumor such as melanoma, head and neck, liver or kidney cancer. The CDR3 runs from the conserved cysteine through the conserved F or W. The order of the fields is D gene, V gene, J gene, clone size, CDR3 DNA, CDR3 protein. A D gene is named only where the DNA matches it firmly. Expanded clones get a size class; other rows say once, few or many, or leave the size out.

>.|TRBV4-1|TRBJ2-5|once
TGCGCCAGCAGCCAAGAAGGCACACAAGAGACCCAGTACTTC
CASSQEGTQETQYF
>TRBD2|TRBV27|TRBJ2-1|once
TGTGCCAGCAGCCCAATTTCGGGGGGGCCTCAGTTCTTC
CASSPISGGPQFF
>.|TRBV6-1|TRBJ1-1|.
TGTGCCAGCAGAGCCGACAGCACTGAAGCTTTCTTT
CASRADSTEAFF
>TRBD1|TRBV4-3|TRBJ2-1|few
TGCGCCAGCAGCCAAGCTCTGGACAGGGGGCCCTACAATGAGCAGTTCTTC
CASSQALDRGPYNEQFF
>TRBD1|TRBV27|TRBJ1-1|.
TGTGCCAGCAGTCTAAGACAGGGGTGGAGCACTGAAGCTTTCTTT
CASSLRQGWSTEAFF
>.|TRBV27|TRBJ1-4|.
TGTGCCAGCAGTCGACAGGTTGAGGAAAAACTGTTTTTT
CASSRQVEEKLFF
>TRBD2|TRBV5-4|TRBJ2-7|.
TGTGCCAGCAGCTTAGGGCAGCGGGAGGGAGGGGAGCAGTACTTC
CASSLGQREGGEQYF
>.|TRBV5-1|TRBJ2-7|.
TGCGCCAGCAGCCCTCAACCAGCCGAATCCTACGAGCAGTACTTC
CASSPQPAESYEQYF
>.|TRBV2|TRBJ1-1|.
TGTGCCAGCAGTGGGGGGGGGAGAGCTTTCTTT
CASSGGGRAFF
>.|TRBV7-2|TRBJ1-3|.
TGTGCCAGCAGCTTAGTAGACAGAGGAAACACCATATATTTT
CASSLVDRGNTIYF
>.|TRBV19|TRBJ1-5|.
TGTGCCAGTAGTATAGGCCCTCCCGGGGGCCTTGGCAATCAGCCCCAGCATTTT
CASSIGPPGGLGNQPQHF
>.|TRBV29-1|TRBJ1-1|few
TGCAGCGTTGTGGAGGGGGGGAACACTGAAGCTTTCTTT
CSVVEGGNTEAFF
>.|TRBV10-1|TRBJ2-3|.
TGCGCCAGCAGTGAGTCGGGGAGGCCCGCAGATACGCAGTATTTT
CASSESGRPADTQYF
>TRBD1|TRBV14|TRBJ2-5|.
TGTGCCAGCAGCCTAAACTGGGACAGTCAAGAGACCCAGTACTTC
CASSLNWDSQETQYF
>TRBD2|TRBV11-3|TRBJ2-1|.
TGTGCCAGCAGCTTTAGCGGGGGCCACTTAAATGAGCAGTTCTTC
CASSFSGGHLNEQFF
>.|TRBV14|TRBJ1-2|few
TGTGCCAGCAGCTCTCCGGGAGACCCCACCTTC
CASSSPGDPTF
>.|TRBV5-1|TRBJ2-3|.
TGCGCCAGCAGAATAGATAATACAGATACGCAGTATTTT
CASRIDNTDTQYF
>.|TRBV6-1|TRBJ1-6|.
TGTGCCAGCAGTGAAGCGACAGGTATTGGTTCACCCCTCCACTTT
CASSEATGIGSPLHF
>.|TRBV7-2|TRBJ2-4|.
TGTGCCAGCAGCCCTCAAATAGCCAAAAACATTCAGTACTTC
CASSPQIAKNIQYF
>TRBD1|TRBV5-4|TRBJ2-1|.
TGTGCCAGCAGCCAAATCGGACAGGGGGTGGCAGATGAGCAGTTCTTC
CASSQIGQGVADEQFF
>.|TRBV10-1|TRBJ1-1|few
TGCGCCAGCAGAGCGGACGCGAACACTGAAGCTTTCTTT
CASRADANTEAFF
>.|TRBV5-1|TRBJ2-1|.
TGCGCCAGCAGCTTGACAGGGACCTACAATGAGCAGTTCTTC
CASSLTGTYNEQFF
>.|TRBV18|TRBJ2-7|.
TGTGCCAGCTCACCACCGAACACCTTCTACGAGCAGTACTTC
CASSPPNTFYEQYF
>.|TRBV5-1|TRBJ2-7|.
TGCGCCAGCAGCTCGGCCGGGAGTAACTACGAGCAGTACTTC
CASSSAGSNYEQYF
>TRBD2|TRBV5-6|TRBJ2-7|.
TGTGCCAGCAGCTTATTCCGGGAGGAGTACTTC
CASSLFREEYF